A selection of T cell receptor beta chains follows, all from one sample in a study of radiotherapy plus CTLA-4 blockade in lung cancer. TCRdb keeps only in-frame clones here, not all; method: immunoSEQ multiplex PCR. The sample shows about 26,000 clones, roughly 71% of them seen only once. Source: peripheral blood, taken from a patient treated with radiotherapy plus ipilimumab. Receptors were obtained from a human donor with non-small cell lung cancer that progressed on radiotherapy plus ipilimumab. CDR3s include the opening cysteine and the closing phenylalanine or tryptophan. D genes are given only for firm matches. The size of a clone is reported for some rows only, either as once, few or many, or as a class for expanded clones.

-,TRBJ1-2,-,TRBV7-9,CASSLEQITNYGYTF,TGTGCCAGCAGCTTAGAGCAGATTACTAACTATGGCTACACCTTC
-,TRBJ1-6,-,TRBV9,CASSSILGGYNSPLHF,TGTGCCAGCAGCTCCATACTAGGAGGATATAATTCACCCCTCCACTTT
-,TRBJ1-4,-,TRBV2,CASSATGPGDEKLFF,TGTGCCAGCAGTGCGACGGGACCGGGCGATGAAAAACTGTTTTTT
TRBD2,TRBJ2-1,-,TRBV11-2,CASGTAGAYNEQFF,TGTGCCAGCGGTACGGCGGGAGCCTACAATGAGCAGTTCTTC
-,TRBJ1-4,-,TRBV19,CASSIRYATNGGLFF,TGTGCCAGTAGTATCCGATATGCAACTAATGGGGGACTGTTTTTT
-,TRBJ2-5,-,TRBV27,CASSSLETQYF,TGTGCCAGCAGTTCCTTGGAGACCCAGTACTTC
-,TRBJ2-3,-,TRBV7-8,CASSLRGSSGDTQYF,TGTGCCAGCAGCTTAAGGGGGAGCAGCGGAGATACGCAGTATTTT
-,TRBJ2-1,-,TRBV28,CASSEEGAAYNEQFF,TGTGCCAGCAGCGAGGAGGGAGCGGCCTACAATGAGCAGTTCTTC
TRBD2,TRBJ2-3,-,TRBV6-1,CASSVRGRGTDTQYF,TGTGCCAGCAGTGTGCGCGGGAGAGGGACAGATACGCAGTATTTT
TRBD1,TRBJ2-1,few,TRBV2,CASSEATGIIYNEQFF,TGTGCCAGCAGTGAAGCGACAGGGATAATCTACAATGAGCAGTTCTTC
-,TRBJ1-2,-,TRBV30,CAWSVGSTNGYTF,TGTGCCTGGAGTGTTGGATCCACCAATGGCTACACCTTC
-,TRBJ1-1,-,TRBV6-5,CASSYASRGTEAFF,TGTGCCAGCAGTTACGCCTCCAGGGGAACTGAAGCTTTCTTT
-,TRBJ1-2,-,TRBV10-3,CAISDEGANYGYTF,TGTGCCATCAGTGACGAGGGTGCTAACTATGGCTACACCTTC
-,TRBJ2-7,-,TRBV5-4,CASSHREEGVEQYF,TGTGCCAGCAGTCATAGAGAGGAAGGCGTCGAGCAGTACTTC
-,TRBJ2-3,-,TRBV2,CASSEAGRGWRDTQYF,TGTGCCAGCAGTGAAGCGGGGCGTGGCTGGAGGGATACGCAGTATTTT
-,TRBJ1-1,-,TRBV4-1,CASRIREHSDTEAFF,TGCGCCAGCAGGATCCGGGAACATTCGGACACTGAAGCTTTCTTT
TRBD1,TRBJ1-1,medium-sized,TRBV7-9,CASSFQGDTEAFF,TGTGCCAGCAGCTTTCAGGGGGATACTGAAGCTTTCTTT
-,TRBJ2-1,-,TRBV9,CASSVGGSMDEQFF,TGTGCCAGCAGCGTAGGAGGGAGCATGGATGAGCAGTTCTTC
-,TRBJ2-5,-,TRBV14,CASSQDWSQETQYF,TGTGCCAGCAGCCAAGATTGGAGCCAAGAGACCCAGTACTTC
-,TRBJ1-2,-,TRBV15,CATSRAGDGYTF,TGTGCCACCAGCAGGGCAGGGGATGGCTACACCTTC
-,TRBJ1-5,once,TRBV6-5,CASSLTVNQPQHF,TGTGCCAGCAGCCTCACGGTAAATCAGCCCCAGCATTTT
-,TRBJ2-1,-,TRBV19,CASKAASSYNEQFF,TGTGCCAGTAAGGCGGCGAGCTCCTACAATGAGCAGTTCTTC
-,TRBJ2-1,few,TRBV10-3,CAISESSARDDKFF,TGTGCCATCAGTGAGTCGAGTGCGCGCGATGATAAGTTCTTC
-,TRBJ2-7,-,TRBV28,CASSQTGSRMEQYF,TGTGCCAGCAGCCAAACAGGGAGCCGAATGGAGCAGTACTTC
-,TRBJ1-1,-,TRBV4-1,CASSQATGRTEAFF,TGCGCCAGCAGCCAAGCGACAGGACGCACTGAAGCTTTCTTT
TRBD2,TRBJ2-1,-,TRBV6-1,CASSEAGGRREQFF,TGTGCCAGCAGTGAAGCGGGCGGGAGGCGGGAGCAGTTCTTC
-,TRBJ2-3,-,TRBV28,CASSLIAESTDTQYF,TGTGCCAGCAGTTTGATCGCGGAAAGCACAGATACGCAGTATTTT
TRBD1,TRBJ2-5,-,TRBV5-6,CASSLRTGLQETQYF,TGTGCCAGCAGCTTACGGACAGGGCTACAAGAGACCCAGTACTTC
TRBD1,TRBJ1-3,-,TRBV2,CASSKTGKTGNTIYF,TGTGCCAGCAGCAAGACAGGGAAAACTGGAAACACCATATATTTT
-,TRBJ1-3,-,TRBV7-9,CASSSTISGNTIYF,TGTGCCAGCAGCTCCACGATCTCTGGAAACACCATATATTTT
-,TRBJ2-3,-,TRBV27,CASSLRDTQYF,TGTGCCAGCAGTCTACGGGATACGCAGTATTTT
-,TRBJ2-7,-,TRBV5-1,CASRASDSSYEQYF,TGCGCCAGCCGCGCCTCGGACAGTTCCTACGAGCAGTACTTC
-,TRBJ2-4,-,TRBV7-2,CASSLAGVANIQYF,TGTGCCAGCAGCTTAGCGGGCGTAGCGAACATTCAGTACTTC
-,TRBJ2-5,few,TRBV7-9,CASSYWGGETQYF,TGTGCCAGCAGCTATTGGGGAGGAGAGACCCAGTACTTC
TRBD1,TRBJ1-5,-,TRBV4-1,CASSPRQGYQPQHF,TGCGCCAGCAGCCCCCGACAGGGGTATCAGCCCCAGCATTTT
-,TRBJ1-1,-,TRBV2,CASSGGRGGTEAFF,TGTGCCAGCAGTGGGGGACGGGGTGGCACTGAAGCTTTCTTT
TRBD2,TRBJ2-7,-,TRBV7-2,CASSLARASGLAGGGSYEQYF,TGTGCCAGCAGCTTAGCAAGAGCATCGGGACTAGCGGGAGGAGGCTCCTACGAGCAGTACTTC
-,TRBJ2-5,-,TRBV5-1,CASSLDGTSTETQYF,TGCGCCAGCAGCTTGGATGGGACGTCCACAGAGACCCAGTACTTC
TRBD2,TRBJ2-5,-,TRBV18,CASSQGLAETQYF,TGTGCCAGCTCACAAGGACTAGCGGAGACCCAGTACTTC
TRBD1,TRBJ1-1,-,TRBV4-3,CASSHLTGGTEAFF,TGCGCCAGCAGCCACTTAACAGGGGGCACTGAAGCTTTCTTT
-,TRBJ2-5,-,TRBV6-1,CASSEVRIQTQYF,TGTGCCAGCAGTGAGGTGAGGATTCAGACCCAGTACTTC
-,TRBJ2-7,-,TRBV13,CASSLSMGSPYEQYF,TGTGCCAGCAGTTTATCGATGGGCAGTCCCTACGAGCAGTACTTC
-,TRBJ1-5,-,TRBV4-2,CASSQSDYSNQPQHF,TGTGCCAGCAGCCAGTCAGATTATAGCAATCAGCCCCAGCATTTT
TRBD2,TRBJ2-1,once,TRBV5-4,CASSLGLADEQFF,TGTGCCAGCAGCTTGGGTCTAGCGGATGAGCAGTTCTTC
TRBD1,TRBJ2-3,few,TRBV5-1,CASSLGQGADTQYF,TGCGCCAGCAGCTTAGGACAGGGTGCGGATACGCAGTATTTT
TRBD1,TRBJ2-7,-,TRBV7-9,CASSFSPGQGVPPAEQYF,TGTGCCAGCAGCTTCTCCCCGGGACAGGGCGTCCCTCCCGCCGAGCAGTACTTC
TRBD1,TRBJ1-5,-,TRBV28,CASSSAQGHQPQHF,TGTGCCAGCAGTTCGGCACAGGGGCATCAGCCCCAGCATTTT
-,TRBJ1-5,-,TRBV5-5,CASSSNVNSNQPQHF,TGTGCCAGCAGCTCGAACGTTAATAGCAATCAGCCCCAGCATTTT
TRBD2,TRBJ2-1,-,TRBV7-9,CASSFGLADLYNEQFF,TGTGCCAGCAGCTTTGGGCTAGCGGACCTCTACAATGAGCAGTTCTTC
-,TRBJ1-5,-,TRBV6-1,CASSLRGEPQHF,TGTGCCAGCAGTTTAAGGGGTGAGCCCCAGCATTTT
-,TRBJ2-5,-,TRBV10-3,CAISGTNTRGRETQYF,TGTGCCATCAGTGGGACCAACACACGTGGGAGGGAGACCCAGTACTTC
-,TRBJ1-4,-,TRBV2,CASKGDEYNEKLFF,TGTGCCAGCAAAGGGGACGAGTATAATGAAAAACTGTTTTTT
-,TRBJ2-1,once,TRBV28,CASSLSQAARIF,TGTGCCAGCAGTTTATCACAGGCAGCAAGGATCTTC
TRBD2,TRBJ2-7,-,TRBV10-3,CAISDGLAGNYEQYF,TGTGCCATCAGTGATGGACTAGCGGGGAACTACGAGCAGTACTTC
TRBD2,TRBJ2-5,-,TRBV5-1,CASSSSTSGGEETQYF,TGCGCCAGCAGCTCGTCAACTAGCGGGGGGGAGGAGACCCAGTACTTC
-,TRBJ2-7,-,TRBV21-1,CASSKAKQGADF,TGTGCCAGCAGCAAAGCAAAACAGGGGGCAGACTTC
-,TRBJ2-3,-,TRBV6-5,CASSPLADTDTQYF,TGTGCCAGCAGTCCCTTGGCCGACACAGATACGCAGTATTTT
TRBD2,TRBJ2-7,once,TRBV4-2,CASSQPGLAGGSYEQYF,TGTGCCAGCAGCCAACCCGGACTAGCGGGAGGGTCCTACGAGCAGTACTTC
-,TRBJ2-3,-,TRBV7-2,CASSFMGAGDTQYF,TGTGCCAGCAGCTTTATGGGGGCGGGAGATACGCAGTATTTT